These 12 T cell receptor beta chains share one sample of origin, sequenced in a study of cytomegalovirus exposure and HLA in healthy donors. Profiling relied on immunoSEQ multiplex PCR, and the TCRdb table lists in-frame clones only, not all of them. The sample records 120,000 to 150,000 clones, roughly nine tenths being singletons. Sequenced sample: PBMCs. The receptors here all came from a woman aged 18-29 years in good health and CMV-seropositive.

The V and J genes are TRBV6-6 and TRBJ2-5, with 10 bases fitting TRBD2. The CDR3 totals 16 residues. J gave up 2 bases and V 6 bases, and 9 bases lay outside the gene matches. Germline V gene data show CDR1 as MNHNY and CDR2 as SVGAGI (reference sequence). CDR3 amino acids: CASRSLAGKKQETQYF. CDR3 nucleotide sequence: TGTGCCAGCAGGTCACTAGCGGGGAAAAAGCAAGAGACCCAGTACTTC.

This rearrangement joins TRBV29-1 to TRBJ1-5; 7 nucleotides match TRBD1. The CDR3 is 14 residues long. Unmatched junction bases numbered 8, after V lost 5 bases and J lost 4 bases. Looked up from germline, CDR1 is SQVTM and CDR2 is ANQGSEA. For the CDR3, the DNA is TGCAGCGTTCAGGAACAGGGGATAAATCAGCCCCAGCATTTT. Its protein is CSVQEQGINQPQHF.

As concerns this clone: Germline is not matched at one junction end, which may reflect a read error. This sequence joins TRBV2 and TRBJ2-2; no definite D call. CDR3 length: 14 amino acids. Germline V lookup: CDR1 SNHLY, CDR2 FYNNEI. CDR3 sequence (DNA): TGTGCCAGCAGGGAAGGTACGAACACCGGGGAGCTGTTTTTT. It translates to CASREGTNTGELFF.

This clone was seen only once. V is TRBV9 and J is TRBJ2-5, with D possibly matching TRBD2 (6 bases). Trimming cost V 4 bases and J 2 bases, with 9 bases left between them. The germline V gene encodes CDR1 SGDLS and CDR2 YYNGEE. This CDR3 has 13 amino acids. Written as DNA, the CDR3 is TGTGCCAGCAGCTACCGGGGGCAAGAGACCCAGTACTTC. Protein: CASSYRGQETQYF.

The genes are TRBV6-1 and TRBJ1-2, with 8 bases identical to TRBD1. CDR1 and CDR2 (germline): MNHNS, SASEGT. This CDR3 is built from 17 residues. V shed 1 base and J 2 bases; nucleotides not matched to a gene: 9. As DNA, the CDR3 is TGTGCCAGCAGTGAAGGACCTGAAGGACAGGGCAACTATGGCTACACCTTC. Protein: CASSEGPEGQGNYGYTF.

The rearrangement joins TRBV15 to TRBJ2-7; tentative D call: TRBD2 (5 bases). With 8 bases removed from V and 0 bases from J, the gap between germline ends came to 17 bases. The CDR3 has 15 amino acids. Germline V gene lookup returns CDR1 LNHNV and CDR2 YYDKDF (reference sequence). CDR3 coding DNA: TGTGCCACCTCCGAAGGGCTAGGGAGCTCCTACGAGCAGTACTTC. It yields the protein CATSEGLGSSYEQYF.

This sequence joins TRBV7-2 and TRBJ2-7; the D gene is possibly TRBD2 (7 bases). Germline assignment: CDR1 SGHTA and CDR2 FQGNSA. Trimming removed 1 base at V and 1 base at J, with 11 bases between. The CDR3 sequence is 15 residues long. The CDR3 reads CASSLGGGRSYEQYF. For the CDR3, the DNA is TGTGCCAGCAGCTTAGGGGGGGGCCGTTCCTACGAGCAGTACTTC.

J is TRBJ2-7 and V is TRBV7-2; unclear D gene. CDR3 length: 12 amino acids. The V gene lost 3 bases and the J gene lost 6 bases, with 9 bases spanning the gap. Germline assignment: CDR1 SGHTA and CDR2 FQGNSA. CDR3 DNA sequence: TGTGCCAGCAGCTTCCCCCCGAGCGAGCAGTACTTC. This encodes CASSFPPSEQYF.

This clone was picked up a small number of times. The rearrangement joins TRBV6-1 to TRBJ2-7, with a possible D match to TRBD2 (6 bases). Trimming left V 7 bases short and J 5 bases short, with 21 bases between. Germline V gene sequence: CDR1 MNHNS, CDR2 SASEGT. The CDR3 runs 15 residues. The CDR3 is CASIPKAGTSDEQYF. Here the CDR3 DNA reads TGTGCCAGCATCCCGAAGGCGGGGACCTCGGACGAGCAGTACTTC.

The rearrangement joins TRBV5-1 to TRBJ2-7; TRBD2 is a possible D gene (6 bases). V lost 0 bases, J lost 3 bases, and 10 bases lay in between. This CDR3 is 14 amino acids long. Germline CDR1 SGHRS, CDR2 YFSETQ. CDR3: CASSLVGLNYEQYF. For the CDR3, the DNA is TGCGCCAGCAGCTTGGTTGGACTAAACTACGAGCAGTACTTC.

This chain connects TRBV5-4 to TRBJ2-5, with 7 positions matching TRBD2. The CDR3 totals 17 residues. V dropped 4 bases and J dropped 4; count of bases not matched to a gene: 16. The germline V gene has CDR1 SGHNT and CDR2 YYREEE (reference sequence). The CDR3 DNA reads TGTGCCAGCAGCCTGCTAATGGGAGGGCCTTCCGGAGAGACCCAGTACTTC. Residues: CASSLLMGGPSGETQYF. The whole variable domain, remainder taken from reference TRBV5-4 and TRBJ2-5, is ETGVTQSPTHLIKTRGQQVTLRCSSQSGHNTVSWYQQALGQGPQFIFQYYREEENGRGNFPPRFSGLQFPNYSSELNVNALELDDSALYLCASSLLMGGPSGETQYFGPGTRLLVL.

The V gene is TRBV4-2, the J gene TRBJ2-7; 7 positions agree with TRBD2. The CDR3 has 15 residues. The V and J ends lost 3 bases and 3 bases, in that order; junction bases with no gene match: 8. CDR1 and CDR2 from the germline V gene are LGHNA and YNFKEQ. In DNA, the CDR3 is TGTGCCAGCAGCCAGGAGGCTAGCGGAATCTACGAGCAGTACTTC. Translating it yields CASSQEASGIYEQYF.